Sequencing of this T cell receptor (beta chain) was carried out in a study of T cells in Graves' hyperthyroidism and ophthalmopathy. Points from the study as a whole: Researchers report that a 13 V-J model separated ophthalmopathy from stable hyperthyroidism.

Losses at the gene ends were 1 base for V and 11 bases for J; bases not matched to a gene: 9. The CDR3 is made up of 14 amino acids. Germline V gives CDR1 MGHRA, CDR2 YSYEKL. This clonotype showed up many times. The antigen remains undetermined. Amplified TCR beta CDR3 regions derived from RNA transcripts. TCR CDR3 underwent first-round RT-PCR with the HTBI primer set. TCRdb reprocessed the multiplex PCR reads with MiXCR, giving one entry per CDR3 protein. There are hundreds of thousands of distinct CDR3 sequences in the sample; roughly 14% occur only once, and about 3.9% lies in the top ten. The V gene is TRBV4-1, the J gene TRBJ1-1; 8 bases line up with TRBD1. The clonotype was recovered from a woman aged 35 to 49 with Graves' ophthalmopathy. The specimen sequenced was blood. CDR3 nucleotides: TGCGCCAGCAGCCAAGGGGAGCAGGGGGCAAGGGCTTTCTTT. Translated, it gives CASSQGEQGARAFF.